This is a list of T cell receptor beta chains from one sample in a study of T cells after somatic rescue of genetic block. Here immunoSEQ multiplex PCR was the method, and the copy in TCRdb shows in-frame clones only, minus some. The table includes about 110,000 clones, around nine tenths detected once. The sequencing input was peripheral blood mononuclear cells (PBMCs). These receptor sequences come from a woman aged 18-30 years. Each CDR3 is given with its conserved first and last residue. Fields, in order: clone size, V gene, J gene, D gene, CDR3 DNA, CDR3 protein. A D gene is named only where the DNA matches it firmly. Size is omitted from some rows. Given values are once, few, many or a class for expanded clones.

clone size: NA
V gene: TRBV30
J gene: TRBJ1-5
D gene: TRBD1
CDR3 DNA: TGTGCCTGCCACGCCGACAGGGAGAATCAGCCCCAGCATTTT
CDR3 protein: CACHADRENQPQHF

clone size: once
V gene: TRBV19
J gene: TRBJ1-1
D gene: NA
CDR3 DNA: TGTGCCAGTAACAGAGAACCGAACACTGAAGCTTTCTTT
CDR3 protein: CASNREPNTEAFF

clone size: NA
V gene: TRBV6-5
J gene: TRBJ2-1
D gene: NA
CDR3 DNA: TGTGCCAGCAGATTGACAGGCAGCTCCTACAATGAGCAGTTCTTC
CDR3 protein: CASRLTGSSYNEQFF

clone size: NA
V gene: TRBV30
J gene: TRBJ1-1
D gene: NA
CDR3 DNA: TGTGCCTGGAGGGGGGGGACCTCAGAGAAGAACACTGAAGCTTTCTTT
CDR3 protein: CAWRGGTSEKNTEAFF

clone size: NA
V gene: TRBV9
J gene: TRBJ1-3
D gene: NA
CDR3 DNA: TGTGCCAGCAGCGCCGAGTGGGCAGGAGGGATCCCCATATATTTT
CDR3 protein: CASSAEWAGGIPIYF

clone size: NA
V gene: TRBV5-1
J gene: TRBJ1-2
D gene: NA
CDR3 DNA: TGCGCCAGCAGCTTGGACCGACAGACCTATGGCTACACCTTC
CDR3 protein: CASSLDRQTYGYTF

clone size: NA
V gene: TRBV28
J gene: TRBJ2-7
D gene: TRBD2
CDR3 DNA: TGTGCCAGCAGTTTCACCGGGACTGGGGGGGACGAGCAGTACTTC
CDR3 protein: CASSFTGTGGDEQYF

clone size: NA
V gene: TRBV29-1
J gene: TRBJ1-2
D gene: NA
CDR3 DNA: TGCAGCGTGCCTAAGGGTAACGGCCATGGCTACACCTTC
CDR3 protein: CSVPKGNGHGYTF

clone size: few
V gene: TRBV28
J gene: TRBJ1-5
D gene: NA
CDR3 DNA: TGTGCCAGCAGACCCGACGGTGGGCCCCAGCATTTT
CDR3 protein: CASRPDGGPQHF

clone size: NA
V gene: TRBV18
J gene: TRBJ1-2
D gene: NA
CDR3 DNA: TGTGCCAGCTCACCACCGACAGCTTTCTATGGCTACACCTTC
CDR3 protein: CASSPPTAFYGYTF

clone size: NA
V gene: TRBV6-6
J gene: TRBJ1-2
D gene: TRBD1
CDR3 DNA: TGTGCCAGCAGTCGATCCACACAGGGGGCGAAAGGCTACACCTTC
CDR3 protein: CASSRSTQGAKGYTF

clone size: NA
V gene: TRBV9
J gene: TRBJ2-7
D gene: TRBD2
CDR3 DNA: TGTGCCAGCAGCGCCAATAGCGGGGTCCACTACGAGCAGTACTTC
CDR3 protein: CASSANSGVHYEQYF

clone size: NA
V gene: TRBV6-5
J gene: TRBJ1-1
D gene: NA
CDR3 DNA: TGTGCCAGCAGTTACGGGGGGAGGGCTGAAGCTTTCTTT
CDR3 protein: CASSYGGRAEAFF

clone size: NA
V gene: TRBV19
J gene: TRBJ1-2
D gene: NA
CDR3 DNA: TGTGCCAGTAGTATAGGGGCGACAGCCTCCTATGGCTACACCTTC
CDR3 protein: CASSIGATASYGYTF

clone size: NA
V gene: TRBV7-2
J gene: TRBJ2-7
D gene: NA
CDR3 DNA: TGTGCCAGCAGCTTAGGACAGTCTAGCGAGCAGTACTTC
CDR3 protein: CASSLGQSSEQYF

clone size: NA
V gene: TRBV5-1
J gene: TRBJ2-1
D gene: NA
CDR3 DNA: TGCGCCAGCAGCCTGGATTTGGGTGAGCAGTTCTTC
CDR3 protein: CASSLDLGEQFF

clone size: NA
V gene: TRBV27
J gene: TRBJ2-1
D gene: NA
CDR3 DNA: TGTGCCAGCAGTTTAGTTCGTGAACTAGCTACAATGAGTTGGTTCTTC
CDR3 protein: CASSLVRELATMSWFF

clone size: NA
V gene: TRBV6-5
J gene: TRBJ1-4
D gene: NA
CDR3 DNA: TGTGCCAGCAGTGCGGAAGCCCCAGCTAATGAAAAACTGTTTTTT
CDR3 protein: CASSAEAPANEKLFF

clone size: NA
V gene: TRBV9
J gene: TRBJ1-2
D gene: TRBD1
CDR3 DNA: TGTGCCAGCAGCGTAGCCCAACAGGGGGCTGACGGCTACACCTTC
CDR3 protein: CASSVAQQGADGYTF

clone size: NA
V gene: TRBV2
J gene: TRBJ1-4
D gene: NA
CDR3 DNA: TGTGCCACAACAGAGCCCGCGGGAAAACTGTTTTTT
CDR3 protein: CATTEPAGKLFF

clone size: NA
V gene: TRBV1
J gene: TRBJ2-3
D gene: NA
CDR3 DNA: TGCACCAGCATCGATAAGGGGGAGACTAGCACAGATACGCAGTATTTT
CDR3 protein: CTSIDKGETSTDTQYF

clone size: NA
V gene: TRBV19
J gene: TRBJ1-1
D gene: TRBD1
CDR3 DNA: TGTGCCAGTACCCAAGACAGGGGTGGCACTGAAGCTTTCTTT
CDR3 protein: CASTQDRGGTEAFF

clone size: once
V gene: TRBV19
J gene: TRBJ1-1
D gene: NA
CDR3 DNA: TGTGCCAGTAGTATGGGGTTGGGTGGGGCTGAAGCTTTCTTT
CDR3 protein: CASSMGLGGAEAFF

clone size: NA
V gene: TRBV7-8
J gene: TRBJ1-1
D gene: NA
CDR3 DNA: TGTGCCAGCAGCTTGGCGCAGCCATCCAACACTGAAGCTTTCTTT
CDR3 protein: CASSLAQPSNTEAFF

clone size: NA
V gene: TRBV5-1
J gene: TRBJ2-1
D gene: NA
CDR3 DNA: TGCGCCAGCAGCTTGACGGACAGCTCCTACAATGAGCAGTTCTTC
CDR3 protein: CASSLTDSSYNEQFF

clone size: NA
V gene: TRBV18
J gene: TRBJ2-5
D gene: NA
CDR3 DNA: TGTGCCAGCTCACCACCCGGGGGGCGCGGGGAGACCCAGTACTTC
CDR3 protein: CASSPPGGRGETQYF

clone size: NA
V gene: TRBV6-5
J gene: TRBJ1-5
D gene: NA
CDR3 DNA: TGTGCCAGCAGTTACTCCTTGAATCAGCCCCAGCATTTT
CDR3 protein: CASSYSLNQPQHF

clone size: NA
V gene: TRBV7-2
J gene: TRBJ2-3
D gene: NA
CDR3 DNA: TGTGCCAGCAGACCCGGACGGCTTAGCACAGATACGCAGTATTTT
CDR3 protein: CASRPGRLSTDTQYF

clone size: NA
V gene: TRBV4-3
J gene: TRBJ1-4
D gene: NA
CDR3 DNA: TGCGCCAGCAGCCATTCATTACGTCTTGAAAAACTGTTTTTT
CDR3 protein: CASSHSLRLEKLFF

clone size: few
V gene: TRBV5-4
J gene: TRBJ1-1
D gene: NA
CDR3 DNA: TGTGCCAGCAGCTTTGTAGGGAACACTGAAGCTTTCTTT
CDR3 protein: CASSFVGNTEAFF

clone size: NA
V gene: TRBV7-9
J gene: TRBJ2-5
D gene: TRBD2
CDR3 DNA: TGTGCCAGCAGCTCCCTCGGGCGGGGGGATCAAGAGACCCAGTACTTC
CDR3 protein: CASSSLGRGDQETQYF

clone size: NA
V gene: TRBV28
J gene: TRBJ2-3
D gene: TRBD2
CDR3 DNA: TGTGCCAGCAGTTCCCCCCGGTGGGGGGGTAGGACAGATACGCAGTATTTT
CDR3 protein: CASSSPRWGGRTDTQYF

clone size: NA
V gene: TRBV14
J gene: TRBJ2-5
D gene: TRBD2
CDR3 DNA: TGTGCCAGCAGCCAAGCCGGGCTAGCGGGAGAGACCCAGTACTTC
CDR3 protein: CASSQAGLAGETQYF

clone size: NA
V gene: TRBV7-6
J gene: TRBJ2-7
D gene: TRBD1
CDR3 DNA: TGTGCCAGCGGCCAACCGGGACAGGGTAACGAGCAGTACTTC
CDR3 protein: CASGQPGQGNEQYF

clone size: NA
V gene: TRBV6-5
J gene: TRBJ2-2
D gene: NA
CDR3 DNA: TGTGCCAGCAGTTACTCGGGTCTCTCCGGGGAGCTGTTTTTT
CDR3 protein: CASSYSGLSGELFF

clone size: NA
V gene: TRBV7-9
J gene: TRBJ2-1
D gene: NA
CDR3 DNA: TGTGCCAGCAGCTTAGAAGGGGGTCACTTGGGGTTCTTC
CDR3 protein: CASSLEGGHLGFF

clone size: once
V gene: TRBV19
J gene: TRBJ2-5
D gene: TRBD1
CDR3 DNA: TGTGCCAGTAGGGACAGGGAGAAGGCCCAGTACTTC
CDR3 protein: CASRDREKAQYF

clone size: NA
V gene: TRBV30
J gene: TRBJ2-7
D gene: NA
CDR3 DNA: TGTGCCTGGAGTGTACTCGGTAGTTACGAGCAGTACTTC
CDR3 protein: CAWSVLGSYEQYF

clone size: NA
V gene: TRBV10-3
J gene: TRBJ2-1
D gene: NA
CDR3 DNA: TGTGCCATCAGTGAGGAGGGGGGACAGTTCTTC
CDR3 protein: CAISEEGGQFF

clone size: once
V gene: TRBV7-6
J gene: TRBJ2-2
D gene: TRBD2
CDR3 DNA: TGTGCCAGCAGCTTTAGCGGGGGGGCCCACACCGGGGAGCTGTTTTTT
CDR3 protein: CASSFSGGAHTGELFF

clone size: NA
V gene: TRBV4-1
J gene: TRBJ2-3
D gene: NA
CDR3 DNA: TGCGCCAGCAGCCAACTGGGGCTTAGCACAGATACGCAGTATTTT
CDR3 protein: CASSQLGLSTDTQYF

clone size: NA
V gene: TRBV19
J gene: TRBJ2-6
D gene: TRBD1
CDR3 DNA: TGTGCCAGTAGTCCCCGGGACAGCTACTACTCTGGGGCCAACGTCCTGACTTTC
CDR3 protein: CASSPRDSYYSGANVLTF

clone size: NA
V gene: TRBV6-1
J gene: TRBJ2-1
D gene: TRBD1
CDR3 DNA: TGTGCCAGCAGGATTGGACAGGCCAATGAGCAGTTCTTC
CDR3 protein: CASRIGQANEQFF

clone size: NA
V gene: TRBV5-1
J gene: TRBJ2-5
D gene: TRBD1
CDR3 DNA: TGCGCCAGCAGCGCCTCCGGGACAGAAAAAGAGACCCAGTACTTC
CDR3 protein: CASSASGTEKETQYF

clone size: NA
V gene: TRBV9
J gene: TRBJ2-5
D gene: NA
CDR3 DNA: TGTGCCAGCAGCTCGCTAGCGGAGACCCAGTACTTC
CDR3 protein: CASSSLAETQYF

clone size: NA
V gene: TRBV7-2
J gene: TRBJ1-3
D gene: TRBD1
CDR3 DNA: TGTGCCAGCAGCTTGTCGACAGGGGCTGGAAACACCATATATTTT
CDR3 protein: CASSLSTGAGNTIYF